This T cell receptor beta chain comes out of a study of CD8+CD57+ T cells in acquired aplastic anemia. Overall study: Roughly 3 ug was the average amount of DNA from sorted CD4+ and CD8+ cells. CD4+ reads averaged about 9.9 million in healthy donors. Overall study results and limits: The CD8+ Simpson's diversity of patients and controls was not significantly different.

Germline CDR1 and CDR2: MNHEY and SMNVEV (reference sequence). CDR3 length: 12 amino acids. Template material for TCR beta VDJ and CDR3 profiling consisted of genomic DNA. TCRdb re-called the reads with MiXCR, one entry per CDR3 protein. The sample consists of 400,000 to 500,000 distinct CDR3 sequences, under 80% of them appearing once. In regard to this clonotype: As yet, its antigen is unknown.

The TCR originated in a human donor in good health, serving as a control. J is TRBJ1-2 and V is TRBV27; D is possibly TRBD1 (6 bases). The sequenced sample consisted of sorted CD4+, CD8+, or CD8+CD57+ T cells (not recorded which) from PBMCs. The DNA of the CDR3 is TGTGCTAGGGAGTCCGGGGACAATGGCTACACCTTC. This gives the protein CARESGDNGYTF.